The 13 T cell receptor beta chains reported below all come from one sample, sequenced in a study of cytomegalovirus exposure and HLA in healthy donors. Primers included in the PCR were 60 Vbeta and 13 Jbeta primers. The data were produced by immunoSEQ multiplex PCR, yet TCRdb's version contains in-frame clones alone and is incomplete. The table lists about 160,000 clones, approximately 78% of them singletons. Input material: PBMCs. Source of these receptors: a woman aged 40 to 55 in good health and CMV-seronegative.

The V gene is TRBV6-5, the J gene TRBJ2-7; possibly TRBD1 for D (6 bases). V was cut by 6 bases and J by 1 base, with 13 bases left in between. The CDR3 length is 14 residues. The germline V gene has CDR1 MNHEY and CDR2 SVGAGI. CDR3 region: CASRRRDTSYEQYF. CDR3 DNA sequence: TGTGCCAGCAGACGCCGGGACACATCCTACGAGCAGTACTTC.

The chain links TRBV2 to TRBJ1-2, with no clear D. Trimming took off 0 bases at V and 2 bases at J, with 7 bases between the two ends. The CDR3 is made up of 14 amino acids. Germline CDR1 SNHLY, CDR2 FYNNEI. The CDR3 protein is CASSEAPGNYGYTF. The CDR3 bases are TGTGCCAGCAGTGAAGCTCCGGGGAACTATGGCTACACCTTC.

This rearrangement joins TRBV6-1 to TRBJ2-2; the match to TRBD1 covers 11 bases. CDR1 MNHNS and CDR2 SASEGT come from the germline V gene. The CDR3 spans 15 residues. Trimming took 6 bases from V and 7 from J; bases not matched to a gene: 7. DNA of the CDR3: TGTGCCAGCAGGGGGACAGGGGGGAATGGCGGGGAGCTGTTTTTT. It specifies CASRGTGGNGGELFF.

V gene TRBV5-6 combines with J gene TRBJ1-5; 8 nucleotides align to TRBD1. Unmatched junction bases numbered 5, after V lost 0 bases and J lost 0 bases. CDR1 is SGHDT and CDR2 is YYEEEE in the germline V gene. CDR3 length: 17 amino acids. The CDR3 nucleotides are TGTGCCAGCAGCTTGGCAGGGGGCCCTTATAGCAATCAGCCCCAGCATTTT. Protein: CASSLAGGPYSNQPQHF.

The CDR3 region has the DNA TGTGCCAGCTCAAGCGACAGGGTGAACACTGAAGCTTTCTTT. Translation: CASSSDRVNTEAFF. J is TRBJ1-1 and V is TRBV18, with 7 bases lining up with TRBD1. CDR3 length: 14 residues. V trimming: 5 bases; J trimming: 0 bases; junction bases outside the gene matches: 3. From germline, CDR1 is KGHSH and CDR2 LQKENI.

The rearrangement uses TRBV5-1 and TRBJ2-5; the match to TRBD1 covers 11 bases. This CDR3 comprises 16 residues. The V gene end was trimmed by 3 bases and the J gene end by 5 bases; junction bases not matched to a gene: 9. Germline V gene lookup returns CDR1 SGHRS and CDR2 YFSETQ. The CDR3 sequence: CASSYGDRGDEETQYF. The CDR3 DNA reads as TGCGCCAGCAGCTATGGGGACAGGGGGGATGAGGAGACCCAGTACTTC. Complete variable domain (other parts from reference TRBV5-1 and TRBJ2-5): KAGVTQTPRYLIKTRGQQVTLSCSPISGHRSVSWYQQTPGQGLQFLFEYFSETQRNKGNFPGRFSGRQFSNSRSEMNVSTLELGDSALYLCASSYGDRGDEETQYFGPGTRLLVL.

This rearrangement joins TRBV5-4 to TRBJ2-1; TRBD1 aligns across 9 bases. Germline loops: CDR1 SGHNT, CDR2 YYREEE (reference sequence). The V gene end was trimmed by 3 bases and the J gene end by 3 bases; junction bases not matched to a gene: 4. The CDR3 extends over 15 amino acids. The CDR3, as DNA: TGTGCCAGCAGCTCGCCGGGACAGGGCTACAATGAGCAGTTCTTC. It translates to CASSSPGQGYNEQFF. Full variable domain (remainder filled in from reference TRBV5-4 and TRBJ2-1): ETGVTQSPTHLIKTRGQQVTLRCSSQSGHNTVSWYQQALGQGPQFIFQYYREEENGRGNFPPRFSGLQFPNYSSELNVNALELDDSALYLCASSSPGQGYNEQFFGPGTRLTVL.

The chain joins TRBV28 to TRBJ2-5; 8 bases agree with TRBD1. This CDR3 comprises 14 residues. Germline V gene lookup returns CDR1 MDHEN and CDR2 SYDVKM. Germline trimming cut 3 bases from V and 5 bases from J; bases unmatched to any gene: 5. The CDR3 here is CASSLDRVTETQYF. The CDR3 coding sequence is TGTGCCAGCAGTTTGGACAGGGTTACGGAGACCCAGTACTTC.

The chain links TRBV28 to TRBJ1-1; D not certain. The CDR3 spans 15 residues. Per germline, CDR1 MDHEN and CDR2 SYDVKM. Trimming stripped 6 bases from V and 6 bases from J, with 20 bases between. This CDR3 is CASRSVGEYVAEAFF. For the CDR3, the DNA is TGTGCCAGCAGATCCGTAGGAGAGTATGTCGCTGAAGCTTTCTTT.

The chain couples TRBV27 to TRBJ2-7, with D maybe TRBD1 (6 bases). Germline lookup yields CDR1 MNHEY and CDR2 SMNVEV (reference sequence). Trimming took 6 bases from V and 3 from J, leaving 15 bases between them. The CDR3 covers 14 residues. The chain's CDR3 is CASRQGLPHYEQYF. In DNA form, the CDR3 reads TGTGCCAGCAGGCAGGGGCTACCCCACTACGAGCAGTACTTC.

The gene calls are TRBV7-2 and TRBJ2-5, with 8 bases that match TRBD2. In germline, CDR1 is SGHTA, CDR2 FQGNSA. This CDR3 spans 13 amino acids. V shed 8 bases and J 14 bases; nucleotides not matched to a gene: 16. The CDR3 reads CASRAHISGEQYF. For the CDR3, the DNA is TGTGCCAGCCGCGCACATATTAGCGGGGAGCAATACTTC.

This chain links TRBV7-9 with TRBJ1-1; no definite D call. The V end lost 5 bases, the J end lost 4 bases, and 17 bases lay between the germline ends. The CDR3 loop spans 15 amino acids. The germline gives CDR1 SEHNR, CDR2 FQNEAQ (reference sequence). CDR3 residues: CASSPTVTPGTEAFF. The CDR3 bases are TGTGCCAGCAGCCCGACCGTTACGCCGGGCACTGAAGCTTTCTTT. Supplemented by reference TRBV7-9 and TRBJ1-1, the full variable domain reads DTGVSQNPRHKITKRGQNVTFRCDPISEHNRLYWYRQTLGQGPEFLTYFQNEAQLEKSRLLSDRFSAERPKGSFSTLEIQRTEQGDSAMYLCASSPTVTPGTEAFFGQGTRLTVV.

Comment on this clone: At one boundary the junction diverges from the germline segment, which might be a read error. The rearrangement joins TRBV20-1 to TRBJ2-7; 7 bases fit TRBD1. Germline assignment: CDR1 DFQATT and CDR2 SNEGSKA (reference sequence). CDR3 size: 11 residues. The CDR3 bases are TGCAGTGCTAGAGATCAAAGGGGGCTGCACTTC. It yields the protein CSARDQRGLHF.